Below are 21 T cell receptor beta chains sequenced from a single sample in a study of OX40 agonist ivuxolimab in advanced cancers. The protocol was immunoSEQ multiplex PCR, while the TCRdb copy is restricted to in-frame clones and leaves out a portion. The sample has just over 80,000 clones, 70% to 90% seen once. The material sequenced was CD4+ or CD8+ T cells sorted from blood, taken in a trial of the OX40 agonist ivuxolimab. All receptors come from an adult with an advanced solid tumor such as melanoma, head and neck, liver or kidney cancer.

This sequence joins TRBV6-6 and TRBJ1-1; D possibly corresponds to TRBD1 (6 bases). Germline CDR1 is MNHNY and CDR2 is SVGAGI (reference sequence). The CDR3 totals 15 residues. The V gene lost 0 bases and the J gene lost 4 bases, with 12 bases spanning the gap. CDR3 bases: TGTGCCAGCAGTTACTCGATGGAGGGGGGCACTGAAGCTTTCTTT. It specifies CASSYSMEGGTEAFF.

V and J are TRBV4-1 and TRBJ2-1, with D tentatively TRBD1 (6 bases). Trimming stripped 5 bases from V and 4 bases from J, with 18 bases between. This CDR3 is 16 amino acids long. CDR1 is MGHRA and CDR2 is YSYEKL in the germline V gene. Written as DNA, the CDR3 is TGCGCCAGCAGCTCTCGCACCAGGACAGTTTACAATGAGCAGTTCTTC. As protein: CASSSRTRTVYNEQFF.

This clone was recorded a few times. The chain uses TRBV11-2 and TRBJ1-1; D possibly corresponds to TRBD1 (5 bases). Germline-derived CDR1 and CDR2 are SGHAT and FQNNGV. V shed 5 bases and J shed 4 bases, with 17 bases lying between them. The CDR3 consists of 15 residues. The CDR3, as DNA: TGTGCCAGCAGCCAAAGAAGGGGCCTGGGCACTGAAGCTTTCTTT. Protein: CASSQRRGLGTEAFF. Full variable domain (missing parts from reference TRBV11-2 and TRBJ1-1): EAGVAQSPRYKIIEKRQSVAFWCNPISGHATLYWYQQILGQGPKLLIQFQNNGVVDDSQLPKDRFSAERLKGVDSTLKIQPAKLEDSAVYLCASSQRRGLGTEAFFGQGTRLTVV.

This chain links TRBV30 with TRBJ1-3; 7 nucleotides line up with TRBD1. CDR1 GTSNPN and CDR2 SVGIG come from the germline V gene (reference sequence). This CDR3 spans 15 amino acids. With 2 bases clipped from V and 3 bases from J, the junction kept 7 bases outside the gene matches. The CDR3 loop reads CAWSRTGSGGNTIYF. CDR3 in DNA: TGTGCCTGGAGTCGGACAGGTTCTGGTGGAAACACCATATATTTT.

This chain links TRBV30 with TRBJ2-7; 9 nucleotides line up with TRBD1. Germline V CDR1 and CDR2: GTSNPN, SVGIG (reference sequence). V dropped 1 base and J dropped 5; count of bases not matched to a gene: 15. The length of the CDR3 is 17 residues. The CDR3 loop reads CAWSGRTGAVGTDEQYF. CDR3 bases: TGTGCCTGGAGTGGGCGGACAGGGGCCGTAGGTACGGACGAGCAGTACTTC.

The chain is built from TRBV10-1 and TRBJ1-5, with D uncertain. There are 13 residues in the CDR3. V dropped 0 bases and J dropped 9 bases, with 9 bases sitting between them. The germline V gene has CDR1 WNHNN and CDR2 SYGVQD (reference sequence). CDR3 region: CASSESSVGPQHF. As DNA, the CDR3 is TGCGCCAGCAGTGAGTCGTCCGTGGGGCCCCAGCATTTT.

The gene calls are TRBV30 and TRBJ1-3; D ambiguous. V lost 5 bases, J lost 0 bases, and 11 bases lay in between. The CDR3 is 14 amino acids. Germline V CDR1 and CDR2: GTSNPN, SVGIG (reference sequence). The CDR3 DNA is TGTGCCTGGTTCCGGACGGTCTCTGGAAACACCATATATTTT. Translating it yields CAWFRTVSGNTIYF. Together with reference TRBV30 and TRBJ1-3, the CDR3 gives the full variable domain: SQTIHQWPATLVQPVGSPLSLECTVEGTSNPNLYWYRQAAGRGLQLLFYSVGIGQISSEVPQNLSASRPQDRQFILSSKKLLLSDSGFYLCAWFRTVSGNTIYFGEGSWLTVV.

The J gene is TRBJ2-2, the V gene TRBV6-5; 8 bases are shared with TRBD1. The CDR3 consists of 14 residues. Germline assignment: CDR1 MNHEY and CDR2 SVGAGI. The junction had 4 bases not matched to a gene; V was cut back by 6 bases and J by 4 bases. CDR3 DNA sequence: TGTGCCAGCAGACAACAGGGGGTCACCGGGGAGCTGTTTTTT. Protein product: CASRQQGVTGELFF.

The CDR3 DNA follows: TGTGCCAGCAGCCCGCAAAACGGCGGGGCCAACGTCCTGACTTTC. Protein: CASSPQNGGANVLTF. This chain connects TRBV6-5 to TRBJ2-6; D gene ambiguous. CDR3 size: 15 residues. From germline, CDR1 is MNHEY and CDR2 SVGAGI. V was cut by 6 bases and J by 4 bases, with 13 bases left in between.

V gene TRBV28 combines with J gene TRBJ2-7, with D maybe TRBD1 (6 bases). V lost 5 bases to trimming and J lost 9 bases, with 20 bases between them. Germline V gene lookup returns CDR1 MDHEN and CDR2 SYDVKM. The CDR3 length is 14 residues. The CDR3, as DNA: TGTGCCAGCAGTCCCGACCAGCGGTTCAGGGGGCAGTACTTC. Its protein product is CASSPDQRFRGQYF.

The genes are TRBV10-2 and TRBJ1-1; TRBD1 matches 11 bases. The V gene end was trimmed by 4 bases and the J gene end by 4 bases; junction bases not matched to a gene: 5. Germline V gives CDR1 WSHSY, CDR2 SAAADI. This CDR3 is 15 amino acids long. In nucleotides, the CDR3 is TGCGCCAGCAGTGGGACCGGGACAGGGGGCACTGAAGCTTTCTTT. It translates to CASSGTGTGGTEAFF.

The V and J genes are TRBV19 and TRBJ1-1; tentatively, D is TRBD1 (6 bases). Germline values: CDR1 LNHDA, CDR2 SQIVND (reference sequence). The CDR3 has 16 residues. The ends were cut back, 4 bases at V and 4 bases at J, with 19 bases in the middle. This chain's CDR3 is CASSRPSTGRATEAFF. The CDR3 DNA reads TGTGCCAGTAGTAGACCTTCTACAGGGAGGGCCACTGAAGCTTTCTTT.

In regard to this clone: Other DNA sequences in the same sample also yield this CDR3. CDR3 bases: TGTGCCTGGAGTGTGGGGAACACCATATATTTT. This translates into CAWSVGNTIYF. The chain is built from TRBV30 and TRBJ1-3, with D unclear. CDR1 GTSNPN and CDR2 SVGIG come from the germline V gene (reference sequence). V shed 0 bases and J shed 7 bases, with 4 bases lying between them. The CDR3 length is 11 residues. Filled out from reference TRBV30 and TRBJ1-3, the complete variable domain reads SQTIHQWPATLVQPVGSPLSLECTVEGTSNPNLYWYRQAAGRGLQLLFYSVGIGQISSEVPQNLSASRPQDRQFILSSKKLLLSDSGFYLCAWSVGNTIYFGEGSWLTVV.

The chain combines TRBV2 with TRBJ2-7, with D hard to call. Trimming took off 3 bases at V and 2 bases at J, with 20 bases between the two ends. Germline values: CDR1 SNHLY, CDR2 FYNNEI. The CDR3 runs 17 residues. Here the CDR3 reads CASSEAKDILYPYEQYF. DNA of the CDR3: TGTGCCAGCAGTGAGGCTAAAGACATCCTTTACCCCTACGAGCAGTACTTC.

This clone was counted only a few times. The genes are TRBV7-8 and TRBJ2-1, with TRBD2 matching 10 bases. The CDR3 length is 15 residues. Germline values: CDR1 SGHVS, CDR2 FQNEAQ. With V trimmed by 1 base and J by 8 bases, 5 bases remained unmatched. CDR3 nucleotides: TGTGCCAGCAGCTTAGGGCTAGCGGGAGTGGATGAGCAGTTCTTC. It codes for CASSLGLAGVDEQFF.

The V call is TRBV13, the J call TRBJ2-5, with D perhaps TRBD1 (5 bases). This CDR3 contains 15 residues. Trimming removed 3 bases from V and 5 bases from J, with 16 bases in between. Germline assignment: CDR1 PRHDT and CDR2 FYEKMQ (reference sequence). For the CDR3, the DNA is TGTGCCAGCAGCTTTAGACAAGGGGTTGGGGAGACCCAGTACTTC. Its protein is CASSFRQGVGETQYF.

The V and J genes are TRBV6-5 and TRBJ2-1; a weak D match, TRBD2 (6 bases). The CDR3 sequence is 14 residues long. The germline V and J ends were trimmed by 6 bases and 3 bases, with 12 bases remaining between them. Germline V gives CDR1 MNHEY, CDR2 SVGAGI. The CDR3 bases are TGTGCCAGCAGCATCCGGGACTTCTACAATGAGCAGTTCTTC. Translated, it gives CASSIRDFYNEQFF.

This clone turned up a few times. The chain carries TRBV5-6 and TRBJ2-2, with D unresolved. Germline V gives CDR1 SGHDT, CDR2 YYEEEE. This CDR3 spans 13 amino acids. V was trimmed by 1 base and J by 6 bases, leaving 7 bases between them. CDR3 residues: CASSLPRPGELFF. The CDR3 DNA reads as TGTGCCAGCAGCTTGCCAAGACCCGGGGAGCTGTTTTTT.

V gene TRBV4-3 combines with J gene TRBJ1-3; D is possibly TRBD1 (6 bases). This CDR3 region has 16 residues. Germline loops: CDR1 LGHNA, CDR2 YSLEER. V gave up 0 bases and J gave up 0 bases, with 9 bases separating them. The CDR3, as DNA: TGCGCCAGCAGCCAAGATCCCAGGGGCTCTGGAAACACCATATATTTT. This codes for CASSQDPRGSGNTIYF.

The chain joins TRBV5-1 to TRBJ1-2; no reliable D call. Germline CDR1 is SGHRS and CDR2 is YFSETQ. The V and J ends lost 3 bases and 1 base respectively, with 4 bases between them. The length of the CDR3 is 12 residues. The CDR3 region is CASSWDNYGYTF. CDR3 DNA sequence: TGCGCCAGCAGCTGGGATAACTATGGCTACACCTTC.

This chain connects TRBV6-5 to TRBJ2-3; maybe TRBD2 (6 bases). The germline CDR1 and CDR2 sequences are MNHEY and SVGAGI. The length of the CDR3 is 16 residues. The V gene lost 2 bases and the J gene lost 0 bases, with 12 bases spanning the gap. The CDR3 DNA is TGTGCCAGCAGTTACAACCGTGGGGGGAGCACAGATACGCAGTATTTT. Translation: CASSYNRGGSTDTQYF.